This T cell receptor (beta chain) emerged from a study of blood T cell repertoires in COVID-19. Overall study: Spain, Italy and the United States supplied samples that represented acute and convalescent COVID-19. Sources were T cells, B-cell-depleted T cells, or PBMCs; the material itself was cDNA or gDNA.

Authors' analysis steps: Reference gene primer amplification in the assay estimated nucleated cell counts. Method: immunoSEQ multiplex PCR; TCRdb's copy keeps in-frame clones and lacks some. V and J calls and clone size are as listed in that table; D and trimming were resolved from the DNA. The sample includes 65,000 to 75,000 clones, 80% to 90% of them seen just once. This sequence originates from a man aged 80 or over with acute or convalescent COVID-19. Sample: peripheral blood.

The CDR3 protein is CASSLTKAGQYEQYF. DNA for the CDR3: TGTGCCAGCAGCTTAACGAAGGCAGGGCAGTACGAGCAGTACTTC. J is TRBJ2-7 and V is TRBV7-3; possible D gene TRBD1, 5 bases. Germline assignment: CDR1 SGHTA and CDR2 FQGTGA. This CDR3 is built from 15 residues. The germline V and J ends were trimmed by 0 bases and 4 bases, with 13 bases remaining between them.